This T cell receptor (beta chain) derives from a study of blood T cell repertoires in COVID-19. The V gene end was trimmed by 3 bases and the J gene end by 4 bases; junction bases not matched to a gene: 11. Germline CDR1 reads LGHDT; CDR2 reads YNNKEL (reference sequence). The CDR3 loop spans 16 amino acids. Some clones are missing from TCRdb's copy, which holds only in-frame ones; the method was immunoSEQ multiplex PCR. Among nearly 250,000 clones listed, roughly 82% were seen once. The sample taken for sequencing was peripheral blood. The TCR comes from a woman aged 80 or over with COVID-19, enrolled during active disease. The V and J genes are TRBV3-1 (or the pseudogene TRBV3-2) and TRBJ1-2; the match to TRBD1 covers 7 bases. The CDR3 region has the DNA TGTGCCAGCAGCCACGGACAGGTCGGATCGCTCTATGGCTACACCTTC. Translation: CASSHGQVGSLYGYTF.